There are a few counts of the clone carrying this T cell receptor beta chain. Its specificity is unknown. These data belong to a study of shared clonotypes between healthy human individuals. The assay was carried out at the deep level. An even split of each subset's genomic DNA across several immunoSEQ plates was performed. Sequenced by immunoSEQ multiplex PCR; TCRdb stores in-frame clones only, minus some. Among about 2.3 million clones listed, 85% to 95% were seen once. Overall study results and limits: The sharing of approximately 5.1% of naive CD4 clonotypes was seen across several donors.

The CDR3 is made up of 12 amino acids. Germline V lookup: CDR1 SNHLY, CDR2 FYNNEI. V shed 8 bases and J 5 bases; nucleotides not matched to a gene: 3. A CD45RA+ naive subset and a CD45RA-negative memory subset were split from CD4+ cells. This TCR was sampled from a man aged 18 to 35 in good health. Some clones in this sample may be carry-over from other donors' samples. This chain connects TRBV2 to TRBJ1-2; 9 bases are a match to TRBD1. Material: naive CD4+ T cells from PBMCs. Stated subset: CD45RA+ positively selected. Here the CDR3 DNA reads TGTGCCAGCGGACAGGGGACTTATGGCTACACCTTC. Translating gives CASGQGTYGYTF.